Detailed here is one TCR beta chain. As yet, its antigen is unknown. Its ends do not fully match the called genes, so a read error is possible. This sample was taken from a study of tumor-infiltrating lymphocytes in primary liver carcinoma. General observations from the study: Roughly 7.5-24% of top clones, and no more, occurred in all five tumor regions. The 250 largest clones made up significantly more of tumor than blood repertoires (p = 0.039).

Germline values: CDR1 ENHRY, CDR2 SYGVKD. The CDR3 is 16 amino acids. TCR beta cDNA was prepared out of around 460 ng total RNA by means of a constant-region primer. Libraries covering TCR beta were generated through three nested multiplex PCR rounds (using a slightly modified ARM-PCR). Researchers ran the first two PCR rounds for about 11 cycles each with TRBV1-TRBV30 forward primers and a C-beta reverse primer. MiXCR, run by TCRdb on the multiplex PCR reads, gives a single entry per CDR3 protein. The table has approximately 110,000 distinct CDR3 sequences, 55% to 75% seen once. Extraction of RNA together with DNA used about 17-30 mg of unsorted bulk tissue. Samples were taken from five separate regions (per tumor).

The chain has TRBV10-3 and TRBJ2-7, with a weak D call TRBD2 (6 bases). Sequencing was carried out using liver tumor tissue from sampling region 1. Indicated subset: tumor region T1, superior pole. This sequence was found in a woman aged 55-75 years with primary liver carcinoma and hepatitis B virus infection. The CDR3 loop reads CAVSGGADTSSYEQYF. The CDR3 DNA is TGTGCCGTCAGTGGAGGGGCGGACACTTCGTCCTACGAGCAGTACTTC.